Below, 4 T cell receptor beta chains from the same sample are listed, as sequenced in a study of vaccination effects on CD4 cells after COVID-19. Here immunoSEQ multiplex PCR was the method, and the copy in TCRdb shows in-frame clones only, minus some. This table has 75,000 to 100,000 clones, more than 60% appearing once. Antigen-specific CD4+ T cells were expanded with viral peptide pools in the ViraFEST assay before sequencing. The culture ran for 10 days, and then CD4+ T cells were isolated. Participants received two doses of either the BNT162b2 or mRNA-1273 vaccine. The antigens of these receptors remain unknown. Specimen: CD4+ T cells from PBMCs cultured with HCoV-OC43 spike peptides, collected after COVID-19 vaccination. The subset here: HCoV-OC43 spike overlapping peptide pool stimulation. The receptor set was obtained from a human donor who received a COVID-19 vaccine.

This clone occurred a few times. V is TRBV6-2 or TRBV6-3 and J is TRBJ1-4, with a possible D match to TRBD1 (5 bases). V lost 2 bases and J lost 0, with 13 bases in between. In germline, CDR1 is MNHEY, CDR2 SVGEGT. The CDR3 is 17 amino acids. CDR3 sequence (DNA): TGTGCCAGCAGTTACGGGGCGGACATTTCAACTAATGAAAAACTGTTTTTT. It encodes CASSYGADISTNEKLFF.

This rearrangement joins TRBV5-5 to TRBJ1-5, with TRBD1 matching 8 bases. The trim removed 4 bases at V and 3 bases at J, leaving 3 bases unmatched. The CDR3 totals 14 residues. Germline values: CDR1 SGHKS, CDR2 YYEKEE (reference sequence). Here the CDR3 reads CASSPTGVNQPQHF. Here the CDR3 DNA reads TGTGCCAGCAGCCCGACAGGGGTCAATCAGCCCCAGCATTTT.

This clone was seen only once. The genes are TRBV6-2 or TRBV6-3 and TRBJ2-1; D is unclear. The CDR3 has 12 amino acids. The germline V gene encodes CDR1 MNHEY and CDR2 SVGEGT. The V gene lost 2 bases and the J gene lost 6 bases, with 5 bases spanning the gap. The CDR3 region is CASSYDRNEQFF. The CDR3 region has the DNA TGTGCCAGCAGTTACGACCGCAATGAGCAGTTCTTC.

The sample holds a few counts of this clone. The chain uses TRBV11-1 and TRBJ1-6; D not resolved. The ends were cut back, 2 bases at V and 10 bases at J, with 9 bases in the middle. Germline V lookup: CDR1 SGHAT, CDR2 FQDESV (reference sequence). CDR3 length: 13 amino acids. The CDR3, as DNA: TGTGCCAGCAGCTTATTAGTGGGGTCACCCCTCCACTTT. It encodes CASSLLVGSPLHF.